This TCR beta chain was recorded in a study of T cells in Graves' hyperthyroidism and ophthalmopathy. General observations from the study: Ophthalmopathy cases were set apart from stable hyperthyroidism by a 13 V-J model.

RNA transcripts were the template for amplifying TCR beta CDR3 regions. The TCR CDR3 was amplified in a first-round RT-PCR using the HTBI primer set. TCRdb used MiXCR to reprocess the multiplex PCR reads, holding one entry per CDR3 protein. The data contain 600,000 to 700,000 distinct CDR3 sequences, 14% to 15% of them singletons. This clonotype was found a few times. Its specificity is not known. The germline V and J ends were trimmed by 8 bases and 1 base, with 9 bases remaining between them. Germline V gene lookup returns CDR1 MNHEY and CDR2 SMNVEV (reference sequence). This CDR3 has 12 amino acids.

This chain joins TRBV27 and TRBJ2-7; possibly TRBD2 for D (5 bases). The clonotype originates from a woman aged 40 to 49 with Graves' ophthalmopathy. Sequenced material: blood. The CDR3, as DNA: TGTGCCAGCCAAGCGGAGTCCTACGAGCAGTACTTC. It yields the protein CASQAESYEQYF.